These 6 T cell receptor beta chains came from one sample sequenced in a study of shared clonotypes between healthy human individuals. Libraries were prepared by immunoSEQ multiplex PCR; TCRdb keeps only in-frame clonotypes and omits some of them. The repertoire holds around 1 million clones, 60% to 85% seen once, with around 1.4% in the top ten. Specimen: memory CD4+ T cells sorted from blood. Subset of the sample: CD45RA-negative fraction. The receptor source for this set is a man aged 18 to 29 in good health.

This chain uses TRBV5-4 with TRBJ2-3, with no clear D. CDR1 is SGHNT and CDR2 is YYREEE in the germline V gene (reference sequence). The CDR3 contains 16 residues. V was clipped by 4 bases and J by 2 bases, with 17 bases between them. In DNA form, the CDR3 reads TGTGCCAGCAGCACCGACCGATTTAAACCCACAGATACGCAGTATTTT. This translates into CASSTDRFKPTDTQYF.

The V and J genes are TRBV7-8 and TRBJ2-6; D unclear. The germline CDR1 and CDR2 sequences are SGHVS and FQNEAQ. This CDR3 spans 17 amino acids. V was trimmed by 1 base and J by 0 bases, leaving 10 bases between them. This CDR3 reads CASSLVFSGSGANVLTF. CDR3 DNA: TGTGCCAGCAGCTTAGTGTTTTCCGGCTCTGGGGCCAACGTCCTGACTTTC.

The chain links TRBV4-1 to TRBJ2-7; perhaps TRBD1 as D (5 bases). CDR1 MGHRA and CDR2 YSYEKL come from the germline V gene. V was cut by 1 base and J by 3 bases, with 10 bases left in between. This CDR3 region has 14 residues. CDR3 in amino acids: CASSQGGKLYEQYF. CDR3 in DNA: TGCGCCAGCAGCCAAGGGGGCAAACTCTACGAGCAGTACTTC.

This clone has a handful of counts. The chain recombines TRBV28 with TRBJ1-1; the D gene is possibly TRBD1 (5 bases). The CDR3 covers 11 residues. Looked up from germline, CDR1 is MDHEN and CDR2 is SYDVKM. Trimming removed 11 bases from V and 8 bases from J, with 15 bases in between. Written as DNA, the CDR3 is TGTGCCGCCCCCGCGAGGGGAGAAGCTTTCTTT. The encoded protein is CAAPARGEAFF.

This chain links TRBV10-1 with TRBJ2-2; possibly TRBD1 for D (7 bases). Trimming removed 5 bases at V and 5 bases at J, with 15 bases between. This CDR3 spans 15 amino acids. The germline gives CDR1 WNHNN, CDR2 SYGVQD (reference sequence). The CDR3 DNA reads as TGCGCCAGCAGTACTGACAGGGCGGGAACCGGGGAGCTGTTTTTT. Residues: CASSTDRAGTGELFF.

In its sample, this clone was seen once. CDR3 sequence reads: CASSLAETGVSQPQHF. The CDR3, as DNA: TGTGCCAGCAGTTTAGCTGAGACAGGAGTCAGTCAGCCCCAGCATTTT. V and J are TRBV28 and TRBJ1-5; the D gene is possibly TRBD1 (6 bases). There are 16 residues in the CDR3. V was cut by 2 bases and J by 6 bases, with 17 bases left in between. CDR1 is MDHEN, CDR2 SYDVKM, per germline.